The rows below give T cell receptor beta chains drawn from one sample of a study of shared clonotypes between healthy human individuals. This table comes from immunoSEQ multiplex PCR, and its TCRdb copy is limited to in-frame clones, with some not included. The data contain over a million clones, around three quarters of them singletons. Sequenced material: memory CD4+ T cells from PBMCs. The receptor source for this set is a man aged 18 to 30 in good health. Some clones in this sample may be carry-over from other donors' samples. CDR3s include the opening cysteine and the closing phenylalanine or tryptophan. D genes are given only for firm matches. Clone size appears in some rows only: once, few, many, or a class for an expanded clone.

d_call j_call clone_size v_call cdr3_nt cdr3_aa
- TRBJ2-1 - TRBV18 TGTGCCAGCTCCCCGGAGGGGAGCTCCTACAATGAGCAGTTCTTC CASSPEGSSYNEQFF
TRBD1 TRBJ2-7 - TRBV5-4 TGTGCCAGCAGCCCTTGGACAGGGGGCGACGAGCAGTACTTC CASSPWTGGDEQYF
- TRBJ2-7 - TRBV25-1 TGTGCCAGCAGTGAATTGGGGGGTGTCGAGCAGTACTTC CASSELGGVEQYF
TRBD1 TRBJ1-1 - TRBV18 TGTGCCAGCTCACCACGTCGGGCAGGGGGCATGAACACTGAAGCTTTCTTT CASSPRRAGGMNTEAFF
- TRBJ2-6 - TRBV5-1 TGCGCCAGCAGCTTGGCCTTAGGGCAGACTGGGGCCAACGTCCTGACTTTC CASSLALGQTGANVLTF
TRBD1 TRBJ2-3 many TRBV27 TGTGCCAGCAGTCTGTCGACAGGGGGGGGAGATACGCAGTATTTT CASSLSTGGGDTQYF
- TRBJ2-1 few TRBV9 TGTGCCAGCAGCGTGTCTAGTCACAATGAGCAGTTCTTC CASSVSSHNEQFF
- TRBJ2-1 once TRBV7-8 TGTGCCAGCAGCTTAGTTCGGGCTAGCTCCTACAATGAGCAGTTCTTC CASSLVRASSYNEQFF
- TRBJ2-7 - TRBV5-6 TGTGCCAGCAGCTCGGGACTTAGCTACTACGAGCAGTACTTC CASSSGLSYYEQYF
- TRBJ2-7 - TRBV18 TGTGCCAGCTCACCCCCCCGGGACATGGGCTACGAGCAGTACTTC CASSPPRDMGYEQYF
- TRBJ1-5 - TRBV6-5 TGTGCCAGCAGTTACTCCGGGGGGCCGGGACAGCCCCAGCATTTT CASSYSGGPGQPQHF
- TRBJ1-2 - TRBV28 TGTGCCAGCAGTCCGACTGGACCCGGGGGCTACACCTTC CASSPTGPGGYTF
- TRBJ2-1 - TRBV5-1 TGCGCCAGCAGCTTGTCACCCTCCGGGGAGCAGTTCTTC CASSLSPSGEQFF
TRBD2 TRBJ2-7 - TRBV10-3 TGTGCCACCCTGCGGGAGGACCGTGTCTACGAGCAGTACTTC CATLREDRVYEQYF
TRBD1 TRBJ2-5 - TRBV11-1 TGTGCCAGCAGCTTATTCCCAGGGGGAGAGACCCAGTACTTC CASSLFPGGETQYF
TRBD1 TRBJ1-3 once TRBV7-6 TGTGCCAGCAGCACCCAACAGGGGGCTAGAAACACCATATATTTT CASSTQQGARNTIYF
TRBD1 TRBJ2-7 many TRBV2 TGTGCCAGCAGGGCCGGACAGGCCCAGACCTACGAGCAGTACTTC CASRAGQAQTYEQYF
TRBD1 TRBJ2-7 few TRBV4-1 TGCGCCAGCAGCCACCCGGGACAGGATCCGTACTTC CASSHPGQDPYF
- TRBJ2-5 many TRBV5-6 TGTGCCAGCAGTTATCTTGGGACCCAGTACTTC CASSYLGTQYF
- TRBJ2-5 - TRBV27 TGTGCCAGCAGCCGCCGACAGACACAAGAGACCCAGTACTTC CASSRRQTQETQYF
TRBD1 TRBJ1-5 - TRBV18 TGTGCCAGCTCACCTTTGGACAGGGAAGATCAGCCCCAGCATTTT CASSPLDREDQPQHF
- TRBJ2-3 - TRBV28 TGTGCCAGCACCCCTTATAGAGGCCGCACAGATACGCAGTATTTT CASTPYRGRTDTQYF
TRBD2 TRBJ2-3 - TRBV5-4 TGTGCCAGCAGCTTAGCGGGAGGGCCGGATACGCAGTATTTT CASSLAGGPDTQYF